This record looks at one TCR beta chain sequence and its context. Clones were sequenced by immunoSEQ multiplex PCR, and TCRdb holds only the in-frame ones, with some missing. The sample yields tens of thousands of clones, around four fifths seen once. This sample was taken from a study of a mutant IDH1 vaccine in newly diagnosed glioma. The germline CDR1 and CDR2 sequences are SGHKS and YYEKEE (reference sequence). This CDR3 has 16 residues. Trimming left V 0 bases short and J 4 bases short, with 15 bases between. Noted time point: baseline, week 1 (first vaccination visit). Specified treatment: pre-vaccination baseline after standard-of-care therapy.

The clonotype comes from a woman aged 18-29 years with glioma. Some clones in this sample may be carry-over from other donors' samples. Sequenced material: peripheral blood mononuclear cells (PBMCs), taken from a glioma patient treated with radiotherapy, temozolomide or both. J is TRBJ2-3 and V is TRBV5-5; D is ambiguous. The CDR3 is CASSLGPLLRADTQYF. CDR3 bases: TGTGCCAGCAGCTTGGGCCCGTTACTAAGGGCAGATACGCAGTATTTT.